The sequence of this TCR beta chain was determined in a study of cytomegalovirus exposure and HLA in healthy donors listed by TCRdb under 2017. About the study as a whole: An earlier analysis of 587 of the donors reported about 300 Gb of sequence data and 95 million to 120 million unique TCR beta sequences obtained from around 190 million T cells. About 310 gigabases of sequencing data and approximately 84 million unique TCR sequences were included in an early release covering several hundred HLA-typed donors. Of the 300 to 500 genotyped donors, approximately 81% were placed in the genetic ancestry cluster associated with self-reported Caucasian donors. The study was designed to test whether signatures of past pathogen exposure could be identified by cataloging public T cell receptors. The study profiled the T cell repertoires of more than 500 subjects by immunosequencing and related them to cytomegalovirus serostatus. Besides the first cohort of 666 subjects, a separate validation cohort made up of 120 different subjects was used. The study combined high-throughput TCR immunosequencing, statistical association of individual TCRs with disease status, and machine learning to predict cytomegalovirus infection status. In a later analysis, previously published TCR beta repertoires from 550 to 700 donors were re-analyzed and high-resolution HLA genotyping was added so that TCR occurrence patterns could be studied. In the later analysis, no new phenotypic data were used to find candidate immune exposures; instead, reliance was placed on TCR beta sequences and their occurrence across donors. In an earlier analysis of 587 of the donors, high-throughput TCR beta sequencing was used to judge whether each TCR beta V gene segment behaved as functional or pseudogenic. Donor age, sex, ethnicity and CMV serostatus were compiled alongside the repertoire data. Genome-wide SNP genotypes for about 55% of the roughly 670 donors were used in a later genetic analysis, which treated that subset as a discovery cohort. All discovery cohort repertoires had been generated using a single sequencing platform. Class I and class II HLA loci were covered by the typing at four-digit resolution. Typing coverage differed by locus: A, B, C, DRB1 and DQB1 were typed in roughly 620-630 donors, DQA1 in 500 to 550, DPA1 in around 580, and DPB1 in around 490. Several DR-DQ haplotypes were treated as single units for association and clustering because of strong linkage in the cohort. Among under 450 genotyped donors of the cohort, an average of approximately 240,000 unique TCR beta nucleotide sequences were sequenced per donor, roughly 18% of them non-productive.

On this clone: The antigen it recognizes is unknown. The junction departs from the called germline gene at one end, perhaps through a read error.

General study outcomes and caveats: In vitro tests confirmed that three of the cytomegalovirus-associated TCR beta chains recognize cytomegalovirus antigens. Correlated functional status among segregating V segments might be attributable to linkage disequilibrium, but an unknown experimental factor could not be ruled out. Because counts were too low, some 17 rarely observed V segments, including chromosome 9 orphons, were left out of the earlier analysis of some 600 of the donors. Most TCR sequences were observed very rarely across donors, whereas some public TCRs were present in many individuals. A further reported finding was that TCR beta sequences accurately predicted the HLA-A and HLA-B alleles for most subjects in the first cohort. Only TCR beta chains were sequenced in this cohort, and the absence of alpha or paired-chain data limited detectable features. Strong co-occurrence of HLA alleles, especially DR and DQ, made assigning TCR associations to individual alleles difficult. In an earlier analysis of roughly 500 of the donors, most TCR beta V segments appeared in productive rearrangements about 90% or about 30% of the time, broadly matching IMGT annotations. An association between a missense DCLRE1C variant and V-gene and J-gene trimming of TCR beta chains was found in a later genetic analysis and replicated in an independent cohort. According to a later genetic analysis, donors in an Asian-associated ancestry cluster had fewer N-insertions in productive TCRs than the approximately 700-donor mean. CMV serostatus was the only immune exposure information available for the cohort. The authors suggested that the approach could potentially be extended to other disease states and immunological phenotypes. The study listed 150 to 200 TCR beta chains as associated with cytomegalovirus. In a later analysis, the rate of TCR association differed among HLA loci, with DRB1 alleles having the most associated TCRs and HLA-C alleles having the fewest. Several of the top co-occurrence clusters appeared to be linked to parvovirus B19, influenza, CMV and Epstein-Barr virus, according to a later analysis. The classifier was reported to diagnose cytomegalovirus status with high specificity and sensitivity in both the original and validation cohorts. A later analysis found that HLA-associated TCR beta chains were more clonally expanded and had lower generation probabilities than equally common non-associated chains. Some IMGT-functional V segments, including TRBV6-2 and TRBV6-3, could not be distinguished by the 87-base-pair reads and were therefore excluded. HLA typing was unavailable for some donors at each locus, so association tests used only the typed subset. A cluster of highly shared sequence variants was judged likely to be a technical artifact of the sequencing pipeline. Most CMV-associated TCR beta chains appeared to be HLA-restricted in a later analysis, and the HLA associations seemed to be driven largely by CMV exposure. Presence/absence analyses assumed roughly uniform sequencing depth across donors, an assumption that may not hold. Specific HLA alleles were associated with some 15,000 TCR beta sequences at a false discovery rate of 0.05 in a later analysis.

Libraries were prepared through the immunoSEQ multiplex PCR assay. A mixture of 60 forward primers for TCR Vbeta segments and 13 reverse primers for TCR Jbeta segments was used in the multiplex PCR. The CDR3 region of rearranged TCR beta genes was amplified from genomic DNA with a multiplex PCR assay. Amplified TCR beta libraries were sequenced as 87-base-pair reads on the Illumina HiSeq System. The authors' pipeline ran thus. A later analysis counted some 80 million unique TCR beta chains across the 666 repertoires, and some 12 million of these chains were shared by at least two donors. Raw reads were error-corrected and collapsed into unique sequences with a nearest-neighbor algorithm that merged closely related sequences to remove PCR and sequencing errors. V, D and J gene segments were assigned by aligning CDR3 sequences to IMGT reference sequences. For a sequence to be retained, a match of at least six nucleotides was required to both a V gene segment and a J gene segment. Rearrangements were classified as productive when the CDR3 lacked stop codons and remained in frame with V and J, and all other rearrangements were classified as non-productive. CDR3 was defined by IMGT convention, running from the second conserved V-encoded cysteine to the conserved J-encoded phenylalanine. The earlier analysis of about 590 of the donors excluded sequences that lacked an unambiguous match to a single V gene segment. An earlier analysis of about 590 of the donors classified V segments as functional when productive rearrangements were above 56.7% and as segregating when the standard deviation between donors was above 5%. A statistical classification framework was built for diagnosing cytomegalovirus status from the catalog of TCR beta chain sequences. V and J gene assignment, in a later analysis, came from comparing TCR nucleotide sequences with IMGT/GENE-DB human TR gene sequences. A later analysis assigned CDR3 sequences and most-parsimonious VDJ recombination scenarios with the TCRdist pipeline. In a later analysis, every TCR beta chain was defined by the combination of its CDR3 amino acid sequence and its V-gene family, and reads without a unique V-gene family were dropped. In a later analysis, 550 to 650 highly shared, low-generation-probability nucleotide sequences were removed to address suspected cross-contamination and a sequencing artifact. A later analysis calculated a clonal expansion index for each public chain from normalized within-repertoire ranks of inferred template counts. In a later analysis, generation probabilities were computed using a VDJ recombination model fitted to out-of-frame rearrangements, and the results were checked against IGoR. A later analysis scored TCR-TCR, TCR-HLA and TCR-CMV co-occurrence with hypergeometric tests, applying a repertoire-size bias correction to TCR pairs. To estimate false discovery rates, a later analysis permuted the HLA or CMV assignments 20 times. A later analysis grouped co-occurring TCRs with DBSCAN, adding TCRdist sequence similarity when clustering within HLA-allele-positive subsets. Co-occurrence clustering excluded repertoires with fewer than 30,000 or more than 120,000 public chains, plus five with anomalous nucleotide sharing. TCRdb stores this immuneACCESS table with in-frame sequences only. Part of the clones is absent; in the studies checked, under half of the shortfall reflects unresolved V genes, and no reason is known for the rest. The V and J calls and clone size come from that table; D and trimming were worked out from the DNA. This sample holds a few hundred thousand clones; approximately 70% were observed only once. The ten top clones hold 1.8% of the sample.

The cohort comprised 550 to 700 healthy bone marrow donors. At the time of sampling, all cohort members were nominally healthy, though unrecorded immune exposures were likely present. The donor was CMV seronegative and belonged to the group of around 400 seronegative cohort members. Every donor gave a peripheral blood sample, and the peripheral blood mononuclear cells from that sample were used for TCR beta sequencing. The Qiagen DNeasy Blood Extraction Kit was used to extract genomic DNA from the blood cell samples. Based on the germline V gene, the CDR1 and CDR2 sequences are SNHLY and FYNNEI. The CDR3 has 14 amino acids, counting the end cysteine and phenylalanine. The only DNA kept is the CDR3, 42 bases in frame from the first base.

The receptor chain draws on TRBV2 and TRBJ1-2, with the D gene not clear enough to name. The sequencing sample was made of PBMCs. The clonotype was recovered from a woman in her 30s in good health and CMV-seronegative. The CDR3 protein: CASSEVQSRSGYTF. The DNA sequence is given as TGTGCCAGCAGCGAAGTTCAGTCCAGGTCTGGCTACACCTTC.